This T cell receptor beta chain was profiled in a study of shared clonotypes between healthy human individuals (dated by TCRdb to 2018 to 2021). Context from the whole study: A couple of women and a few men aged 18 to 49 years were included in the cohort. For each donor, CD4 naive and CD4 memory were each run on three plates, CD8 naive on two plates, and CD8 memory on one plate. The study deeply sequenced blood TCR repertoires of five healthy adults to estimate repertoire size and the extent of clonotype sharing between individuals. To increase sequencing depth and limit assay-specific biases, TCR repertoire library preparation and sequencing were carried out by different laboratories using diverse techniques. Leukapheresis yielded between about 0.94 and 8.9 billion PBMCs per donor. Summary of the overall study and its limitations: Because the study included only a small number of donors, the genetic and exposure-history diversity represented was limited. Sampling was restricted to blood, and TCR repertoires in tissue are likely to differ from TCR repertoires in blood. Incomplete sequencing was indicated by rarefaction of sorted-subset datasets, despite the large sequencing depth. Naive subsets generally had larger estimated clonotype richness than memory subsets. Compared with non-shared clonotypes, clonotypes shared by all four sorted-subset donors had higher generation probabilities. Sharing across a handful of donors was observed for around 4.8% of naive CD4, less than 4% of naive CD8, 2% to 2.5% of memory CD4, and about 0.38% of memory CD8 clonotypes. Based on pairwise subsampling, the degree of clonotype sharing among donors was expected to be affected by sequencing depth.

Using the deep immunoSEQ assay, TCR CDR3 regions were amplified from genomic DNA by multiplex PCR. Genomic DNA extracted from each cell subset was distributed evenly over all wells of several immunoSEQ 96-well plates, and each plate served as one replicate. For sorted subsets, 200 to 250 ng of genomic DNA, equivalent to some 30,000 T cell genomes, went into each replicate PCR. Purified libraries were quantified with a Qubit 3.0 fluorometer, sized on a Bioanalyzer 2100, and re-quantified with the KAPA Library Quantification kit. Every immunoSEQ 96-well plate was sequenced on a separate single-read 150-cycle Illumina NextSeq 550 flow cell. In the source study's methods: Because the immunoSEQ output included only junctional sequences and no quality scores, the filtering could not be the same as the filtering used for full-length reads. Sequences were annotated with PyIR, a Python wrapper for IgBLAST v1.9, and V/J genes and CDR3 were assigned using IMGT germline references. Reads were filtered out if the reads had weak V/J assignments (E-value above 1e-6), no CDR3, stop codons, out-of-frame junctions, or ambiguous translated residues. V3J clonotypes were defined by identical inferred V gene, J gene, and CDR3 amino acid sequence. Percentage overlap between repertoires was calculated by dividing the number of shared unique clonotypes by the size of the smaller repertoire. RTK rarefaction, the Chao1 estimator, and Recon v2.1 estimates of unobserved clonotypes were used to assess repertoire richness. For all TCRbeta clonotypes obtained by the gDNA method from several donors, generation probabilities were computed with OLGA. Imported from immuneACCESS, the table was reduced by TCRdb to in-frame sequences with V and J called. These copies leave out some clones; in studies compared against another copy, an unresolved V gene accounts for under half, and the cause of the remainder is not known. V and J calls plus clone size are reproduced from that table; the DNA served to infer D and trimming. Counted in this sample were fewer than 3 million clones; 80% to 95% of them appeared once. Of the sample, more than 0.35% is held by the ten largest clones.

Details on this clone: The clone's antigen remains unknown. Base qualities are not recorded, but no much larger clone differs from it by a single base.

Taken from cysteine to phenylalanine, the CDR3 has 16 residues. Just CDR3 DNA is preserved here, 48 bases in frame from base 1. From the germline V gene, CDR1 is MDHEN and CDR2 is SYDVKM. The V end gives up 3 bases and the J end 6 bases, leaving 12 bases in the junction not matched to a gene. Donors were healthy HIV-negative adults with no recently reported acute infections or vaccinations. Every donor was a Caucasian adult living in Nashville, Tennessee, USA. CD4+ T cells were enriched by magnetic negative selection; naive cells were then positively selected on CD45RA, and the negative fraction formed the memory subset. Blood was obtained by leukapheresis, after which PBMCs were separated by Ficoll-Histopaque density gradient centrifugation and cryopreserved in liquid nitrogen vapor phase. Analytical flow cytometry was used to check the purity and quantity of every magnetically sorted T cell population. From each sorted fraction, genomic DNA was isolated and quantified by UV absorbance on a Nanodrop 2000c.

The sequencing sample was made of naive CD4+ T cells from PBMCs. The sample's cell subset or site, from its label and the paper: CD45RA+ positively selected. The V gene is TRBV28 and the J gene is TRBJ2-7, and TRBD1 aligns with 9 junction nucleotides. The receptor was isolated from a man younger than 30 in good health. Some clones in this sample may be carry-over from other donors' samples. The encoded CDR3 is CASSFSGTGFRGEQYF. The nucleotides read TGTGCCAGCAGTTTCTCCGGGACAGGGTTTAGAGGCGAGCAGTACTTC.